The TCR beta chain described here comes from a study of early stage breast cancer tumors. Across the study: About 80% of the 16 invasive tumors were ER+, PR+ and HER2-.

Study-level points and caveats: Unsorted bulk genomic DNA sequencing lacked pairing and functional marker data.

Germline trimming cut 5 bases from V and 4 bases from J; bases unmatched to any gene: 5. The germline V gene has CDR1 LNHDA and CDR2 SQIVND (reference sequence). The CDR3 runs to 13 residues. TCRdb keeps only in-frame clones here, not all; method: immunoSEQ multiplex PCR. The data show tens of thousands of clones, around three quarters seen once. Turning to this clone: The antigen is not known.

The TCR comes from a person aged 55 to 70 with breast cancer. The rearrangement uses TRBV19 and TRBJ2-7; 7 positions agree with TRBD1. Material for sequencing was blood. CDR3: CASSLRQGYEQYF. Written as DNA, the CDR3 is TGTGCCAGTAGTTTACGACAGGGATACGAGCAGTACTTC. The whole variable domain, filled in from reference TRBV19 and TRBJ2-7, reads DGGITQSPKYLFRKEGQNVTLSCEQNLNHDAMYWYRQDPGQGLRLIYYSQIVNDFQKGDIAEGYSVSREKKESFPLTVTSAQKNPTAFYLCASSLRQGYEQYFGPGTRLTVT.